The 3 T cell receptor beta chains below were found in one sample sequenced in a study of blood T cell repertoires in COVID-19. The repertoire was sequenced with immunoSEQ multiplex PCR; TCRdb's copy has only in-frame clones and lacks some. The sample contains under 300,000 clones, roughly nine tenths of which appear only once. The source material was peripheral blood. These receptors were taken from a man in his 60s with acute or convalescent COVID-19.

This clone has only one observation. V usage is TRBV4-2 and J usage is TRBJ1-5, with 11 bases lining up with TRBD1. This CDR3 is built from 16 residues. The V gene end was trimmed by 3 bases and the J gene end by 7 bases; junction bases not matched to a gene: 8. Germline-derived CDR1 and CDR2 are LGHNA and YNFKEQ. CDR3 protein: CASSHEDRGRGQPQHF. For the CDR3, the DNA is TGTGCCAGCAGCCACGAGGACAGGGGGCGAGGGCAGCCCCAGCATTTT.

This rearrangement joins TRBV7-9 to TRBJ2-1; TRBD2 agrees at 7 bases. The CDR3 is made up of 15 amino acids. With V trimmed by 4 bases and J by 7 bases, 10 bases remained unmatched. The germline CDR1 and CDR2 sequences are SEHNR and FQNEAQ (reference sequence). The CDR3 spells CASSSREGLWNEQFF. As DNA, the CDR3 is TGTGCCAGCAGCTCGAGGGAGGGCCTGTGGAATGAGCAGTTCTTC.

This clone has only a few counts. A read error may explain this, as a much larger clone is one base away. This rearrangement joins TRBV7-2 to TRBJ1-1; no reliable D call. In germline, CDR1 is SGHTA, CDR2 FQGNSA. This CDR3 spans 13 amino acids. Trimming removed 1 base from V and 1 base from J, with 4 bases in between. The CDR3: CASSLGQNTEAFF. Here the CDR3 DNA reads TGTGCCAGCAGCTTAGGGCAGAACACTGAAGCTTTCTTT.